The present entry profiles one TCR beta chain with its context. Its antigen is still unknown. The sample belongs to a study of type 1 regulatory T cells. Whole-study results and caveats: Type 1 regulatory T cells had a more restricted TCR repertoire than non-type 1 regulatory T cells.

From the reads, TCRdb called clonotypes with MiXCR, one entry per CDR3 protein. Of 70,000 or so distinct CDR3 sequences listed, roughly 20% are singletons. The CDR3 sequence is 15 residues long. The ends lost 6 bases at V and 0 bases at J; junction bases unmatched: 5. Germline V lookup: CDR1 SQVTM, CDR2 ANQGSEA. Sequenced: cultured type 1 regulatory T (Tr1) cells, either the whole culture or a sorted fraction (not recorded which). This rearrangement joins TRBV29-1 to TRBJ2-1; 10 bases fit TRBD2. This clonotype originated in a human donor in good health. CDR3 bases: TGCAGCGTCGAAACTAGCGGGGACTCCTACAATGAGCAGTTCTTC. Its translation: CSVETSGDSYNEQFF.